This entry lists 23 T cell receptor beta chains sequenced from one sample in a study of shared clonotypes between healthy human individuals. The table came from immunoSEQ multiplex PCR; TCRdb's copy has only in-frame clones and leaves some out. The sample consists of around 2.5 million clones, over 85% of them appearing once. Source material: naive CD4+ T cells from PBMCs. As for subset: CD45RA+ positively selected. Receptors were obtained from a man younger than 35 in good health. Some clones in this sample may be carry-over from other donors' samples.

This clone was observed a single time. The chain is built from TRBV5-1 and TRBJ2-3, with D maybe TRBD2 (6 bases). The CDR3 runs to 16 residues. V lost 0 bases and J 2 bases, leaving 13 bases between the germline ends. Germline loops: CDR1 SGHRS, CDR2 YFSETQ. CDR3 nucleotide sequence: TGCGCCAGCAGCTTGGTGGCTAGCGCTTACACAGATACGCAGTATTTT. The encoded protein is CASSLVASAYTDTQYF.

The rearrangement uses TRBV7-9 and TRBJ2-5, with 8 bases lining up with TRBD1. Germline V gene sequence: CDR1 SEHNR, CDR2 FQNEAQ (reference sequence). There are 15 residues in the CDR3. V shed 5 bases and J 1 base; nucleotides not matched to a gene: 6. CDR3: CASSPTTGAQETQYF. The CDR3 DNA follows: TGTGCCAGCAGCCCGACGACAGGGGCCCAAGAGACCCAGTACTTC.

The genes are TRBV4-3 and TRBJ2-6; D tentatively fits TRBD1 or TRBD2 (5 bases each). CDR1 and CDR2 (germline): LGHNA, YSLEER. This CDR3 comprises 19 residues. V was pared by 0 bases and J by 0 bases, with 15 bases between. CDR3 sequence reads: CASSQDLGGSDSGANVLTF. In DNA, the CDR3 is TGCGCCAGCAGCCAAGATCTTGGGGGTTCGGACTCTGGGGCCAACGTCCTGACTTTC.

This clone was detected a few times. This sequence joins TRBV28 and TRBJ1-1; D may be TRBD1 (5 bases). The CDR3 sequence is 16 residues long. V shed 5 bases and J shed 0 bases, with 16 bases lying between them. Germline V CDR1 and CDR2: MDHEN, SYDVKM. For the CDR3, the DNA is TGTGCCAGCAGTCCCCGGGGGTCGGCGATGAACACTGAAGCTTTCTTT. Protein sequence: CASSPRGSAMNTEAFF.

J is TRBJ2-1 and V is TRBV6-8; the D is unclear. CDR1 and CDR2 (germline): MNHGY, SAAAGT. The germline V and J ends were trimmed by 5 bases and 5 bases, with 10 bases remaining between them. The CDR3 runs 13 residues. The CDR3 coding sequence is TGTGCCAGCAGTATAACAGACCACAATGAGCAGTTCTTC. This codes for CASSITDHNEQFF.

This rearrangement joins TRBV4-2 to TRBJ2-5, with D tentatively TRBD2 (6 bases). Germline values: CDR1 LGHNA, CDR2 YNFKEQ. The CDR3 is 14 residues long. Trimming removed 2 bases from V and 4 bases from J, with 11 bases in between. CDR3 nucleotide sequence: TGTGCCAGCAGCCAACGACTAGTCGGAGAGACCCAGTACTTC. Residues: CASSQRLVGETQYF.

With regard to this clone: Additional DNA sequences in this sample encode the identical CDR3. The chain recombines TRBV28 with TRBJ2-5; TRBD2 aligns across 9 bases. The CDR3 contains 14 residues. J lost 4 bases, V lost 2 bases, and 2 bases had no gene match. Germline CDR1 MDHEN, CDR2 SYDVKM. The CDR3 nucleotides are TGTGCCAGCAGTTTAGCGGGGGGGGCAGAGACCCAGTACTTC. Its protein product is CASSLAGGAETQYF. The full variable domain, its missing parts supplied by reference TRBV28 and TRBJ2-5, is DVKVTQSSRYLVKRTGEKVFLECVQDMDHENMFWYRQDPGLGLRLIYFSYDVKMKEKGDIPEGYSVSREKKERFSLILESASTNQTSMYLCASSLAGGAETQYFGPGTRLLVL.

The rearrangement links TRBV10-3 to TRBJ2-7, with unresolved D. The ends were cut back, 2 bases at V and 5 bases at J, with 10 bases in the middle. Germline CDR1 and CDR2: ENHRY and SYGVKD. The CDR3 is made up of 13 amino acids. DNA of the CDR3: TGTGCCATCAGTGAGACGAGGATGGACGAGCAGTACTTC. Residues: CAISETRMDEQYF.

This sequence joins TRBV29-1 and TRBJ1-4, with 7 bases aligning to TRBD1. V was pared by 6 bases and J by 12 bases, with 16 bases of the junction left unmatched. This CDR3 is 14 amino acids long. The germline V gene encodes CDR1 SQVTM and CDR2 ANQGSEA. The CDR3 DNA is TGCAGCGTATCTCGGGGGCAGGGGGAAGCGGAACTGTTTTTT. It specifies CSVSRGQGEAELFF.

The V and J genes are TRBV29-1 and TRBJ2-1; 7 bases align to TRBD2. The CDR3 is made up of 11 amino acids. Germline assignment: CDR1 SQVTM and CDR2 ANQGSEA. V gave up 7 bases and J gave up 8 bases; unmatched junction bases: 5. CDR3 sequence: CSGISGDEQFF. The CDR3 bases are TGCAGCGGAATAAGCGGGGATGAGCAGTTCTTC.

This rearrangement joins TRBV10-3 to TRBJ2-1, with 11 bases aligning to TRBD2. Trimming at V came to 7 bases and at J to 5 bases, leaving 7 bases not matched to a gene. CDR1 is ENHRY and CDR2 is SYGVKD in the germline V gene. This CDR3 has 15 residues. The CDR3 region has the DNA TGTGCCATCACCCTGGGACTAGCGGAGAACAATGAGCAGTTCTTC. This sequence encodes CAITLGLAENNEQFF.

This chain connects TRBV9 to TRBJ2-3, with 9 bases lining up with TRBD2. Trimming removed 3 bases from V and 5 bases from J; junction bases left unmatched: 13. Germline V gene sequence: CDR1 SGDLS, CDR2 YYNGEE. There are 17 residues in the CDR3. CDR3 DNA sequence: TGTGCCAGCAGCGGGGATAGCGGGAGAGGGGGAGTAGATACGCAGTATTTT. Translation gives CASSGDSGRGGVDTQYF.

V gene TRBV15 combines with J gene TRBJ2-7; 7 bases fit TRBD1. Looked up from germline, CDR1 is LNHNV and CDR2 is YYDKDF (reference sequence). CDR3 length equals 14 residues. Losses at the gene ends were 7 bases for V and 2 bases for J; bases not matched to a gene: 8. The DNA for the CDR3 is TGTGCCACCAAACGACAGGGTACGGCCTACGAGCAGTACTTC. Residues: CATKRQGTAYEQYF. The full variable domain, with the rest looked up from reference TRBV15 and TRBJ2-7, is DAMVIQNPRYQVTQFGKPVTLSCSQTLNHNVMYWYQQKSSQAPKLLFHYYDKDFNNEADTPDNFQSRRPNTSFCFLDIRSPGLGDTAMYLCATKRQGTAYEQYFGPGTRLTVT.

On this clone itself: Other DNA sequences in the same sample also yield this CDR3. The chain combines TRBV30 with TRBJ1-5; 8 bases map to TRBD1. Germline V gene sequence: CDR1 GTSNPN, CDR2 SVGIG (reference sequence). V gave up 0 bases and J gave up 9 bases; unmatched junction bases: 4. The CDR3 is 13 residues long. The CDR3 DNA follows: TGTGCCTGGAGTGTACAGGGGGTAGCGCCCCAGCATTTT. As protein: CAWSVQGVAPQHF.

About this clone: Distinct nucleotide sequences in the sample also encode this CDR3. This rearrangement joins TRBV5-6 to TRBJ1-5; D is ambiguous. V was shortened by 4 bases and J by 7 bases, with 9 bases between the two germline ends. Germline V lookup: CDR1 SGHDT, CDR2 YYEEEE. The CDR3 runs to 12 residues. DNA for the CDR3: TGTGCCAGCAGCAGAGGGAACCAGCCCCAGCATTTT. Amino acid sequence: CASSRGNQPQHF.

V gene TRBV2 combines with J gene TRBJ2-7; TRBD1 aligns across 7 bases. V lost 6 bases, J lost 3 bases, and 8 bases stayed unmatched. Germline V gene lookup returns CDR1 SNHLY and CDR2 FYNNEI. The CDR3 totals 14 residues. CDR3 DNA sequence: TGTGCCAGCAGCGTGGGACAGATAAACTACGAGCAGTACTTC. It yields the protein CASSVGQINYEQYF.

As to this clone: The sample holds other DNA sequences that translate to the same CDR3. In DNA, the CDR3 is TGTGCCAGCAGCTCCGGGACAGCTAACTATGGCTACACCTTC. Translated, it gives CASSSGTANYGYTF. The chain couples TRBV5-4 to TRBJ1-2, with 7 bases matching TRBD1. Germline values: CDR1 SGHNT, CDR2 YYREEE (reference sequence). V shed 3 bases, J shed 0 bases, and the junction held 2 bases outside the gene matches. The CDR3 covers 14 residues.

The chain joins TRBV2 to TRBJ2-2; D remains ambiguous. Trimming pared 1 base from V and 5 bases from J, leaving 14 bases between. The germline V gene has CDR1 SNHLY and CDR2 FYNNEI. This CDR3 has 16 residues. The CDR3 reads CASSEVGSLRTGELFF. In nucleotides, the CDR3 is TGTGCCAGCAGTGAAGTAGGTAGCCTTCGGACCGGGGAGCTGTTTTTT.

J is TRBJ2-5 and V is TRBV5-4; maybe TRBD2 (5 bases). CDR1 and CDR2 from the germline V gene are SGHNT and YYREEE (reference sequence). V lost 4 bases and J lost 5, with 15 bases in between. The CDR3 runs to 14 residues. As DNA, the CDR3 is TGTGCCAGCAGCCCGGTGGCAGGCGGGGAGACCCAGTACTTC. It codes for CASSPVAGGETQYF.

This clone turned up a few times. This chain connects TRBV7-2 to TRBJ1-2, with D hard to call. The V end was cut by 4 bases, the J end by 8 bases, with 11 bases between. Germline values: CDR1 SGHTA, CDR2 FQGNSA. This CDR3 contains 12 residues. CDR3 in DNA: TGTGCCAGCAGCTCTAGGACGGAGGGCTACACCTTC. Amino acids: CASSSRTEGYTF.

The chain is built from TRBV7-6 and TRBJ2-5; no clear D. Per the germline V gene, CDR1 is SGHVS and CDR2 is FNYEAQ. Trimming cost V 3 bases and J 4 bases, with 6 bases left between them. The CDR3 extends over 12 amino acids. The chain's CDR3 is CASSFFGETQYF. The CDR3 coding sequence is TGTGCCAGCAGCTTTTTCGGAGAGACCCAGTACTTC.

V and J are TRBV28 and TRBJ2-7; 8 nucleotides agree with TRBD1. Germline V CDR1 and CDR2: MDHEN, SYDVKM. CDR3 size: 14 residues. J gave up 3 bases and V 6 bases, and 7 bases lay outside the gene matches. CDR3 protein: CASSPQGAYYEQYF. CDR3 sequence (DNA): TGTGCCAGCAGCCCCCAGGGGGCTTACTACGAGCAGTACTTC.

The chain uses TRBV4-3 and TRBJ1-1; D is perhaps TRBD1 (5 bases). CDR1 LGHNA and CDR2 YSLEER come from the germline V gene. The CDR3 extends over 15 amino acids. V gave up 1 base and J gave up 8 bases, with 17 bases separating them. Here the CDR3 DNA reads TGCGCCAGCAGCCAAGGGCTGGGGCGCCCCGGCGAAGCTTTCTTT. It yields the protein CASSQGLGRPGEAFF.